This entry features one TCR beta chain sequence. The data were taken from a study of blood T cells in healthy people across ages. The V gene's germline CDR1 is DFQATT and CDR2 SNEGSKA (reference sequence). This CDR3 region has 15 residues. The authors ran a second PCR of roughly 6 to 12 cycles using a sample-barcoded 5' primer and a J-beta primer mix. MiXCR was run by TCRdb on the 5' RACE reads, yielding one entry per CDR3 protein. Of 700,000 to 950,000 distinct CDR3 sequences listed, approximately 39% are singletons. The sequence was obtained from a woman in her sixties or seventies in good health. The sequenced sample was blood. The chain has TRBV20-1 and TRBJ2-5, with 11 bases matching TRBD2. The DNA end lines up better with TRBJ2-7; the J call may be wrong. CDR3 in amino acids: CSANGLAGGFYEQYF. The DNA of the CDR3 is TGCAGTGCGAACGGGCTAGCGGGAGGCTTTTACGAGCAGTACTTC.